The present T cell receptor (beta chain) was sequenced within a study of T cell responses to AZD1222 COVID-19 vaccine. Whole-study findings and limits: Per reports, nearly half of all spike-specific TCRs target regions that are unmutated in variants. Repertoires were obtained only post-peak T cell response. At baseline, just a handful of AZD1222 recipients tested seropositive.

Method: immunoSEQ multiplex PCR; TCRdb's copy keeps in-frame clones and lacks some. The table shows roughly 110,000 clones, with 75% to 95% occurring only once. This clone is a singleton in its sample. The antigen remains unidentified. The germline CDR1 and CDR2 sequences are MNHEY and SVGEGT. Trimming stripped 0 bases from V and 0 bases from J, with 8 bases between. This CDR3 is 15 amino acids long. The sequencing used peripheral blood, collected 28 days after the second AZD1222 dose. This sequence joins TRBV6-2 or TRBV6-3 and TRBJ1-1, with D possibly matching TRBD1 (5 bases). The clonotype was recovered from an adult who received the AZD1222 COVID-19 vaccine. For the CDR3, the DNA is TGTGCCAGCAGTTACTCGATACAGGTGAACACTGAAGCTTTCTTT. Translated: CASSYSIQVNTEAFF.